These T cell receptor beta chains were read from a single sample in a study of T cell changes during pregnancy in multiple sclerosis. Measured with immunoSEQ multiplex PCR; TCRdb has only the in-frame clones, and not every one. The sample records tens of thousands of clones, about 91% being singletons. Sequencing was performed on CD4+ T cells from peripheral blood mononuclear cells, taken before pregnancy. These receptors originate from a female donor with multiple sclerosis, enrolled in a pregnancy study. The conserved cysteine and the conserved F or W are not part of the CDR3 here. A D gene is named only where the DNA matches it firmly.

d_gene,v_gene,j_gene,CDR3aa
.,TRBV19,TRBJ1-5,ASMGTDVQPQH
.,TRBV7-7,TRBJ2-3,ASSRDTLGTQY
TRBD1,TRBV6-5,TRBJ1-2,ASRQTGGNYGYT
TRBD1,TRBV7-9,TRBJ1-1,ASSFSGDRVFEGTEAF
.,TRBV7-3,TRBJ2-4,ASSLYPTGQMY
TRBD1,TRBV25-1,TRBJ1-4,ASSEARQGIEKLF
TRBD2,TRBV4-2,TRBJ2-3,ASSQGGLAYTDTQY
TRBD1,TRBV18,TRBJ2-7,ASSWDRSDYEQY
TRBD1,TRBV5-6,TRBJ2-7,ASSPGTGGLGEQY
.,TRBV7-2,TRBJ1-5,ASSLVTHQPQH
.,TRBV14,TRBJ1-1,ASSPDSLWTEVEAF
.,TRBV7-9,TRBJ1-4,ASSSSGMHEKLF
.,TRBV27,TRBJ2-3,ASSLDPPGGIDTQY
.,TRBV21-1,TRBJ2-1,ASVVQGGCNEQF
TRBD2,TRBV4-2,TRBJ2-2,ASSQTGTSYYTGELF
TRBD2,TRBV5-1,TRBJ2-5,ASRPVAGSQETQY
TRBD2,TRBV7-3,TRBJ2-3,ASSLLAGGTDTQY